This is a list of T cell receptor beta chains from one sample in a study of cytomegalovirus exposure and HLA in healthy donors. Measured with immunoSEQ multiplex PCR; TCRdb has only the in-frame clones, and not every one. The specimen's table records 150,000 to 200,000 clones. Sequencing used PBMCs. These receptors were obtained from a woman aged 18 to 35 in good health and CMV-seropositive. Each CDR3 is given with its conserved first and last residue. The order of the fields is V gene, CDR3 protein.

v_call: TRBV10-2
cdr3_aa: CASSVTGGGEQFF

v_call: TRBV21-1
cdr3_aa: CASSGGIRETQYF

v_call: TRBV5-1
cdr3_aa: CASNLPGLASTDTQYF

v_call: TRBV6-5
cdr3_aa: CASSYQGINQPQHF

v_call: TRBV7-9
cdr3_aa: CASSLGPTDGEQFF

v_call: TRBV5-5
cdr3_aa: CASSLVTGRLDTEAFF

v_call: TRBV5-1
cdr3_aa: CASSTGTGGEDIQYF

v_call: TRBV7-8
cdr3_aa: CASSSTGGAGANVLTF

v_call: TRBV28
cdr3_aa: CASRTTGVEAFF

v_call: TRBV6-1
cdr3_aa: CASSGTSGRADTDTQYF

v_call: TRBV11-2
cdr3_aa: CASSLIRWGRTDTQYF

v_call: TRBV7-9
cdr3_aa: CASSLSRGQADFGGYTF

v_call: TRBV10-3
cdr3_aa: CAISTGDLNTEAFF

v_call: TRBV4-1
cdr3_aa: CASSPVGGVWFF

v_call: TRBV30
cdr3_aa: CAWKRRQAGNTIYF

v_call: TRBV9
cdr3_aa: CASSPRQGLTGNTIYF

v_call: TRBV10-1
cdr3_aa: CASSPGWGGPSYNEQFF

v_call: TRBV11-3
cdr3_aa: CASSLALETQYF

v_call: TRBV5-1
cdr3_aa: CASSTDIGTEAFF

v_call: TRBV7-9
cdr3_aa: CASSPTGDLQPQHF

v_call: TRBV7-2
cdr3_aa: CASSLSGSSYNEQFF

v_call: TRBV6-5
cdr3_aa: CASRGDRGRGETQYF

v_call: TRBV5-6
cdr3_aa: CASSLEANQPQHF

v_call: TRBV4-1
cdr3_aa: CASSQEPGGESGYEQYF

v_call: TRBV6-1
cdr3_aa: CASTGQGISYEQYF

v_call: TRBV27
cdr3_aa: CASSLAPHQPQHF

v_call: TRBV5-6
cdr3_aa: CASSTTGLDYGYTF

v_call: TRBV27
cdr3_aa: CASSSGGKTEAFF

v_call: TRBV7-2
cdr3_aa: CASSRQGNYGYTF

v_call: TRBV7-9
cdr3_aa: CASSLASIGQGVDYEQFF

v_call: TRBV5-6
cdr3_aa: CASSSGQGYNEQFF

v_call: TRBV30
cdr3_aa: CAWSRGTGANVLTF

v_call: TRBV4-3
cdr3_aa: CASSQGQGGNEQFF

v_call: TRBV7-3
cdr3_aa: CASSSQGGNSPLHF

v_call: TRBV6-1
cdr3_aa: CASSAGATNEKLFF